This T cell receptor (beta chain) was profiled in a study of cytomegalovirus exposure and HLA in healthy donors (dated by TCRdb to about 2017). Regarding the study in general: An earlier analysis of about 560 of the donors reported about 260 Gb of sequence data and 117 million unique TCR beta sequences obtained from roughly 180 million T cells. Rather than using new phenotypic data, the later analysis identified candidate immune exposures from TCR beta sequences and from how often those sequences occurred across donors. In addition to the first cohort of roughly 700 subjects, a separate validation cohort of approximately 130 different subjects was used. Donor age, sex, ethnicity and CMV serostatus were compiled alongside the repertoire data. A later genetic analysis took genome-wide SNP genotypes for about 55% of the 666 donors and used that subset as a discovery cohort. A later analysis re-analyzed previously published TCR beta repertoires from several hundred donors and added high-resolution HLA genotyping to study TCR occurrence patterns. HLA typing covered class I and class II loci at four-digit resolution. An earlier analysis of around 540 of the donors applied high-throughput TCR beta sequencing to assess whether each TCR beta V gene segment acted as functional or pseudogenic. To predict cytomegalovirus infection status, the study combined high-throughput TCR immunosequencing, statistical association of individual TCRs with disease status, and machine learning. The study used immunosequencing to profile the T cell repertoires of around 600 subjects and linked those repertoires to cytomegalovirus serostatus. An early release covering about 600 HLA-typed donors comprised roughly 300 gigabases of sequencing data and tens of millions of unique TCR sequences. About five DR-DQ haplotypes were treated as single units for association and clustering because of strong linkage in the cohort. On average, approximately 250,000 unique TCR beta nucleotide sequences were sequenced per donor among fewer than 500 genotyped donors of the cohort, with approximately 18% of those sequences being non-productive. Of the approximately 400 genotyped donors, less than 90% were placed in the genetic ancestry cluster associated with self-reported Caucasian donors. Every repertoire in the discovery cohort had been generated on one and the same sequencing platform. The study aimed to test whether cataloging public T cell receptors could reveal signatures of past pathogen exposure. The number of donors typed differed by locus, with 629-630 for A, B, C, DRB1 and DQB1, roughly 520 for DQA1, about 610 for DPA1, and under 490 for DPB1.

The library was generated by the immunoSEQ multiplex PCR assay. The multiplex PCR relied on a mix of 60 forward primers for TCR Vbeta segments and 13 reverse primers for TCR Jbeta segments. Amplification of the CDR3 region of rearranged TCR beta genes was performed with a multiplex PCR assay on genomic DNA. The amplified TCR beta libraries were sequenced on the Illumina HiSeq System as 87-base-pair reads. As for the original processing: In a later analysis, about 80 million unique TCR beta chains were counted across the roughly 610 repertoires, and roughly 11 million of these chains were shared by at least two donors. To remove PCR and sequencing errors, raw reads were error-corrected and collapsed into unique sequences using a nearest-neighbor algorithm that merged closely related sequences. V, D and J gene segments were assigned by aligning CDR3 sequences to IMGT reference sequences. Each retained sequence needed at least a six-nucleotide match to both a V gene segment and a J gene segment. A rearrangement was called productive if the CDR3 had no stop codons and remained in frame with V and J, and every other rearrangement was called non-productive. Following IMGT convention, CDR3 was defined as the stretch from the second conserved V-encoded cysteine up to the conserved J-encoded phenylalanine. The earlier analysis of about 610 of the donors excluded any sequence lacking an unambiguous match to a single V gene segment. In an earlier analysis of a few hundred of the donors, a V segment was called functional when productive rearrangements were above 56.7%, and segregating when the standard deviation between donors exceeded 5%. A statistical classification framework was built for diagnosing cytomegalovirus status from the catalog of TCR beta chain sequences. A later analysis assigned V and J genes by comparing TCR nucleotide sequences with IMGT/GENE-DB human TR gene sequences. In a later analysis, CDR3 sequences and most-parsimonious VDJ recombination scenarios were assigned using the TCRdist pipeline. In a later analysis, each TCR beta chain was defined by its CDR3 amino acid sequence together with its V-gene family, and reads lacking a unique V-gene family were excluded. To address suspected cross-contamination and a sequencing artifact, a later analysis removed 550 to 750 highly shared, low-generation-probability nucleotide sequences. In a later analysis, a clonal expansion index for each public chain was calculated from normalized within-repertoire ranks of inferred template counts. In a later analysis, generation probabilities were computed with a VDJ recombination model fitted to out-of-frame rearrangements, and the resulting probabilities were checked against IGoR. A later analysis scored TCR-TCR, TCR-HLA and TCR-CMV co-occurrence with hypergeometric tests, applying a repertoire-size bias correction to TCR pairs. To estimate false discovery rates, a later analysis permuted the HLA or CMV assignments 20 times. In a later analysis, co-occurring TCRs were grouped using DBSCAN, with TCRdist sequence similarity added in when clustering inside HLA-allele-positive subsets. For co-occurrence clustering, repertoires with fewer than 30,000 or more than 120,000 public chains were excluded, along with roughly five repertoires with anomalous nucleotide sharing. The immuneACCESS repertoire file appears here via TCRdb, limited to in-frame rearrangements. These files lack a portion of the clones; in checked studies, under half of the deficit traces to unresolved V genes, and the cause of the others is not known. That table supplies the V and J calls and clone size; D and trimming were determined from the DNA. Present in this sample are roughly 200,000 clones, approximately 85% of which were seen just once. The top ten hold 1.5% to 1.7% of the sample.

Details on this clone: No cognate antigen has been identified for it. One base away there is no much larger clone; base qualities are not given.

The cohort was made up of about 610 healthy bone marrow donors. At the time of sampling, all cohort members were nominally healthy, though unrecorded immune exposures were likely present. The donor was CMV seropositive and was included in the group of 289 seropositive cohort members. Every donor gave a peripheral blood sample, and the peripheral blood mononuclear cells from that sample were used for TCR beta sequencing. The Qiagen DNeasy Blood Extraction Kit was used to extract genomic DNA from the blood cell samples. On the study overall, not on this receptor specifically: Some IMGT-functional V segments, including TRBV6-2 and TRBV6-3, could not be told apart with the 87-base-pair reads, so those segments were excluded. Specific HLA alleles were associated with 15,000 to 20,000 TCR beta sequences at a false discovery rate of 0.05 in a later analysis. Presence/absence analyses assumed roughly uniform sequencing depth across donors, an assumption that may not hold. Most TCR sequences were observed very rarely across donors, whereas some public TCRs were present in many individuals. For the cohort, immune exposure information was limited to CMV serostatus. According to the authors, the approach could potentially be generalized to other disease states and immunological phenotypes. When HLA alleles, especially DR and DQ, strongly co-occurred, TCR associations were difficult to assign to individual alleles. A later genetic analysis associated a missense DCLRE1C variant with V-gene and J-gene trimming of TCR beta chains, and an independent cohort replicated the association. In vitro tests confirmed that a few of the cytomegalovirus-associated TCR beta chains recognize cytomegalovirus antigens. In a later genetic analysis, fewer N-insertions in productive TCRs were reported among donors in an Asian-associated ancestry cluster than the roughly 670-donor mean. In a later analysis, several top co-occurrence clusters were reported to appear linked to parvovirus B19, influenza, CMV and Epstein-Barr virus. In an earlier analysis of about 600 of the donors, most TCR beta V segments appeared in productive rearrangements about 87% or about 30% of the time, broadly matching IMGT annotations. The sequencing pipeline was judged likely to have produced a cluster of highly shared sequence variants as a technical artifact. A later analysis found that most CMV-associated TCR beta chains appeared HLA-restricted, with HLA associations seemingly driven largely by CMV exposure. Only TCR beta chains were sequenced in this cohort, and the absence of alpha or paired-chain data limited detectable features. The classifier was reported to diagnose cytomegalovirus status with high specificity and sensitivity in both the original and validation cohorts. Correlated functional status among segregating V segments might be attributable to linkage disequilibrium, but an unknown experimental factor could not be ruled out. A further reported finding was that TCR beta sequences accurately predicted the HLA-A and HLA-B alleles for most subjects in the first cohort. In a later analysis, HLA-associated TCR beta chains were found to be more clonally expanded and to have lower generation probabilities than equally common non-associated chains. In a later analysis, TCR association rates were found to vary across HLA loci, with the most associated TCRs seen for DRB1 alleles and the fewest for HLA-C alleles. The earlier analysis of approximately 540 of the donors excluded seventeen rarely observed V segments, including chromosome 9 orphons, because counts were too low. The study gave a list of more than 150 TCR beta chains associated with cytomegalovirus. Because HLA typing was missing for some donors at each locus, association tests included only the typed subset.

The germline V gene gives CDR1 as SGHVS and CDR2 as FNYEAQ. Trimming leaves V shorter by 2 bases and J shorter by 5 bases, with the junction holding 5 bases beyond the gene matches. The CDR3 contains 15 residues, cysteine and phenylalanine counted. This entry keeps only the CDR3 DNA: 45 bases, framed from base 1. The chain couples TRBV7-6 to TRBJ1-1, with 10 bases aligning to TRBD1. The TCR comes from a girl under 18 in good health and CMV-seropositive. The specimen was PBMCs. The CDR3 in this case is CASSLSGQGPTEAFF. The base sequence is TGTGCCAGCAGCTTATCGGGACAGGGGCCTACTGAAGCTTTCTTT.